This entry features one T cell receptor (beta chain) sequence. The CDR3 length is 10 residues. V was shortened by 8 bases and J by 7 bases, with 8 bases between the two germline ends. CDR1 LNHDA and CDR2 SQIVND come from the germline V gene (reference sequence). The data derive from a study of stem cell transplantation in POMP-related autoinflammatory disease. Study-wide background: DNA chimerism showed 100% graft donor engraftment of neutrophils and platelets through one year.

The table came from immunoSEQ multiplex PCR; TCRdb's copy has only in-frame clones and leaves some out. Of some 65,000 clones in the sample, more than 75% were seen once. Material: CD4+ T cells from PBMCs, obtained after stem cell transplantation. V gene TRBV19 combines with J gene TRBJ1-2; D perhaps matches TRBD1 (5 bases). This TCR was sampled from a human patient with POMP-related autoinflammation and immune dysregulation (PRAID). Some T cells could come from the graft donor. Here the CDR3 reads CASGDLGYTF. Written as DNA, the CDR3 is TGTGCCAGTGGGGACCTTGGCTACACCTTC.